This T cell receptor (beta chain) was observed in a study of cytomegalovirus exposure and HLA in healthy donors. Use of 60 Vbeta and 13 Jbeta primers characterized the PCR. TCRdb keeps only in-frame clones here, not all; method: immunoSEQ multiplex PCR. The sample records 130,000 to 150,000 clones, about three quarters being singletons. The specimen sequenced was PBMCs. The sequence came from a woman in her 40s in good health and CMV-seronegative.

CDR3 in DNA: TGTGCCAGCAGCGTAGGCCCAGGGGGCTGGGGGGAGACCCAGTACTTC. Encoded protein: CASSVGPGGWGETQYF. The chain links TRBV9 to TRBJ2-5, with 8 bases aligning to TRBD1. CDR1 is SGDLS and CDR2 is YYNGEE in the germline V gene. V lost 0 bases and J lost 5; bases outside the gene matches: 9. CDR3 length equals 16 residues.